This T cell receptor beta chain was profiled in a study of T cells in Graves' hyperthyroidism and ophthalmopathy. Study results and limitations: Stable hyperthyroidism was told apart from ophthalmopathy by a model built on 13 V-J features.

The investigators amplified TCR beta CDR3 regions from RNA transcripts. HTBI primers were the set used in a first-round RT-PCR of the TCR CDR3. TCRdb reprocessed the multiplex PCR reads via MiXCR and lists one record per CDR3 protein. The data contain under 400,000 distinct CDR3 sequences, approximately 16% of them singletons. Patients showing uncontrolled infection, other autoimmune disease, pregnancy or lactation were ineligible. This clonotype was found many times. No antigen is known for it. The CDR3 runs 18 residues. Germline V lookup: CDR1 SQVTM, CDR2 ANQGSEA. The J segment lost 0 bases and the V segment lost 8 bases, leaving 19 bases of the junction unmatched.

The chain employs TRBV29-1 and TRBJ2-7, with 10 positions matching TRBD2. The sequencing input was blood. The source of this sequence is an older woman with Graves' ophthalmopathy. The CDR3 sequence is CSSSLSGRARRSSYEQYF. CDR3 DNA: TGCAGCTCATCACTGAGCGGGAGGGCTCGAAGGAGCTCCTACGAGCAGTACTTC.